This T cell receptor beta chain was identified in a study of blood T cell repertoires in COVID-19. Study-level background: Spain, Italy and the United States supplied samples that represented acute and convalescent COVID-19. The analysed material was cDNA or gDNA that came from T cells, B-cell-depleted T cells, or PBMCs.

This CDR3 comprises 19 residues. Germline V gene sequence: CDR1 SGDLS, CDR2 YYNGEE. V gave up 0 bases and J gave up 3 bases; unmatched junction bases: 7. A single count supports this clone. How the authors handled the data: Reference gene primers were amplified, and this amplification served to estimate nucleated cell counts. Some clones are missing from TCRdb's copy, which holds only in-frame ones; the method was immunoSEQ multiplex PCR. The V and J calls and clone size were taken over from that table, and D and trimming were inferred from the DNA. The sample has around 240,000 clones, 80% to 90% seen once; the top ten hold just under 1%.

This TCR derives from a middle-aged man with acute or convalescent COVID-19. The specimen was peripheral blood. The chain carries TRBV9 and TRBJ2-2, with 14 nucleotides matching TRBD2. The chain's CDR3 is CASSVARLAGGQDTGELFF. CDR3 DNA: TGTGCCAGCAGCGTAGCACGACTAGCGGGGGGGCAGGACACCGGGGAGCTGTTTTTT.